The 9 T cell receptor beta chains presented below share a single source sample, sequenced in a study of OX40 agonist ivuxolimab in advanced cancers. Produced via immunoSEQ multiplex PCR; TCRdb's table is partial and in-frame only. The table has roughly 100,000 clones, about nine tenths seen once. This specimen was CD4+ or CD8+ T cells sorted from blood, taken in a trial of the OX40 agonist ivuxolimab. Source of these receptors: an adult with an advanced solid tumor such as melanoma, head and neck, liver or kidney cancer.

The genes are TRBV6-1 and TRBJ1-6, with TRBD1 matching over 8 bases. The CDR3 has 14 amino acids. With 1 base clipped from V and 14 bases from J, the junction kept 7 bases outside the gene matches. The germline V gene encodes CDR1 MNHNS and CDR2 SASEGT. DNA for the CDR3: TGTGCCAGCAGTGAAGAAGACAGGGGTCTGGCCCTCCACTTT. Translated, it gives CASSEEDRGLALHF.

V and J are TRBV14 and TRBJ2-3; D remains unclear. Germline V gene sequence: CDR1 SGHDN, CDR2 FVKESK. There are 16 residues in the CDR3. Trimming stripped 1 base from V and 1 base from J, with 12 bases between. This CDR3 is CASSQALVKGTDTQYF. In DNA, the CDR3 is TGTGCCAGCAGCCAAGCCCTAGTTAAGGGCACAGATACGCAGTATTTT.

The genes are TRBV18 and TRBJ2-5; D is possibly TRBD1 (5 bases). The CDR3 extends over 13 amino acids. Between the trimmed V and J ends, which lost 5 bases and 1 base, there was a span of 8 bases. Germline CDR1 and CDR2: KGHSH and LQKENI. CDR3 region: CASSTGSQETQYF. The DNA for the CDR3 is TGTGCCAGCTCAACAGGATCCCAAGAGACCCAGTACTTC.

This chain connects TRBV18 to TRBJ2-3, with D possibly TRBD2 on 6 matching bases. Trimming took off 3 bases at V and 0 bases at J, with 10 bases between the two ends. Germline-derived CDR1 and CDR2 are KGHSH and LQKENI. This CDR3 region has 15 residues. CDR3 DNA: TGTGCCAGCTCACCGGGGGGATTTAGCACAGATACGCAGTATTTT. Its protein is CASSPGGFSTDTQYF.

This chain joins TRBV30 and TRBJ2-7; 7 nucleotides match TRBD1. V dropped 3 bases and J dropped 3; count of bases not matched to a gene: 8. CDR3 length: 14 residues. Germline V gene lookup returns CDR1 GTSNPN and CDR2 SVGIG (reference sequence). CDR3 coding DNA: TGTGCCTGGAGAGATAGGACAGGCGGCTACGAGCAGTACTTC. Translating it yields CAWRDRTGGYEQYF.

The chain couples TRBV10-3 to TRBJ1-2; the D is unclear. Trimming took 0 bases from V and 2 from J, leaving 10 bases between them. Germline-derived CDR1 and CDR2 are ENHRY and SYGVKD. This CDR3 spans 15 amino acids. The chain's CDR3 is CAISESTGMNYGYTF. The DNA for the CDR3 is TGTGCCATCAGTGAGTCGACGGGAATGAACTATGGCTACACCTTC.

The chain links TRBV6-5 to TRBJ2-5; unclear D gene. V was pared by 8 bases and J by 2 bases, with 12 bases between. Germline CDR1 MNHEY, CDR2 SVGAGI. The CDR3 loop spans 13 amino acids. The DNA for the CDR3 is TGTGCCAGCGCCCGGGCCTATCAAGAGACCCAGTACTTC. It is translated as CASARAYQETQYF.

The chain links TRBV7-9 to TRBJ2-3, with D uncertain. The CDR3 is 11 residues long. Trimming removed 4 bases from V and 8 bases from J, with 7 bases in between. Germline V lookup: CDR1 SEHNR, CDR2 FQNEAQ (reference sequence). The CDR3 DNA reads as TGTGCCAGCAGCTCCCAGGTTACGCAGTATTTT. Translating gives CASSSQVTQYF. Full variable domain (rest looked up from reference TRBV7-9 and TRBJ2-3): DTGVSQNPRHKITKRGQNVTFRCDPISEHNRLYWYRQTLGQGPEFLTYFQNEAQLEKSRLLSDRFSAERPKGSFSTLEIQRTEQGDSAMYLCASSSQVTQYFGPGTRLTVL.

The V call is TRBV7-9, the J call TRBJ2-4; D call uncertain. V lost 5 bases and J lost 6, with 14 bases in between. Germline V gene sequence: CDR1 SEHNR, CDR2 FQNEAQ (reference sequence). The CDR3 length is 14 residues. The DNA of the CDR3 is TGTGCCAGCAGCCCACCCGCGGTGGGAAACATTCAGTACTTC. Amino acid sequence: CASSPPAVGNIQYF.